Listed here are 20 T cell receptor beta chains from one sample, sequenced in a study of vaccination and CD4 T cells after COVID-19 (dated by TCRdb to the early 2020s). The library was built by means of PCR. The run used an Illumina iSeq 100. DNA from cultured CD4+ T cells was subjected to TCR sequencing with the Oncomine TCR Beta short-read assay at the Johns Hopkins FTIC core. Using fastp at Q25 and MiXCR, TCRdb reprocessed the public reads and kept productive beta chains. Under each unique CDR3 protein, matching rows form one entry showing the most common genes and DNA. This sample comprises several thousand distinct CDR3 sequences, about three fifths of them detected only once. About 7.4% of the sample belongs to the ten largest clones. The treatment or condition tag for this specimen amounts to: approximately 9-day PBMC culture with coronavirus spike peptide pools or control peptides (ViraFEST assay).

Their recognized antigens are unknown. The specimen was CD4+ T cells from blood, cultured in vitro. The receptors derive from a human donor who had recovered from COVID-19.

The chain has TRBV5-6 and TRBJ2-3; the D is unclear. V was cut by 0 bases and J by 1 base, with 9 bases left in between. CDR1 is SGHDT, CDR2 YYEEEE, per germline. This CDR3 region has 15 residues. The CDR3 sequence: CASSLGSSGTDTQYF. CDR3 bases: TGTGCCAGCAGCTTGGGGTCAAGTGGCACAGATACGCAGTATTTT.

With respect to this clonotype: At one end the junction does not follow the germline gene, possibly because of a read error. The DNA for the CDR3 is TGTGCCAGCAGTTTAGTGCCCGCCTTGAGTAGCGGGGATTACAATGAGCAGTTCTTC. Its protein product is CASSLVPALSSGDYNEQFF. The chain combines TRBV7-2 with TRBJ2-1, with 8 bases fitting TRBD2. The CDR3 totals 19 residues. Germline lookup yields CDR1 SGHTA and CDR2 FQGNSA.

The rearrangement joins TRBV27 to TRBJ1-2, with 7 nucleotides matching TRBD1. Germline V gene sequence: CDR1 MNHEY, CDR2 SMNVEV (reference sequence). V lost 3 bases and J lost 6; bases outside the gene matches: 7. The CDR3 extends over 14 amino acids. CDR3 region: CASSFSTGVHGYTF. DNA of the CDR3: TGTGCCAGCAGTTTTTCCACAGGGGTCCATGGCTACACCTTC.

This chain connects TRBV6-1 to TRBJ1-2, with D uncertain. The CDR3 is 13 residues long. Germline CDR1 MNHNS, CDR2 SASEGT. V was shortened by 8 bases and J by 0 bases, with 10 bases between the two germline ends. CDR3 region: CASALGANYGYTF. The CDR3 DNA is TGTGCCAGCGCCCTGGGAGCTAACTATGGCTACACCTTC.

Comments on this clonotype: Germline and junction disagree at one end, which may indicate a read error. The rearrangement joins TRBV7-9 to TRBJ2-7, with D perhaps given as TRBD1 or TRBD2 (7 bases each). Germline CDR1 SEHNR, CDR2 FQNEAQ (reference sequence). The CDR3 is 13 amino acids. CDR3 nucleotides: TGTGCCGGCAGGGGGGGGGAGGGCTACGAGCAGTACTTC. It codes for CAGRGGEGYEQYF.

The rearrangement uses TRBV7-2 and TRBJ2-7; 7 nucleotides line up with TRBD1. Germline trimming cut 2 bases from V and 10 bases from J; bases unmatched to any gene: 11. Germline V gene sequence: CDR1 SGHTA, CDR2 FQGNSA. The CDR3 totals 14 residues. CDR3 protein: CASSLRSRGFEQYF. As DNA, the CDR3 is TGTGCCAGCAGCTTAAGATCCAGGGGGTTCGAACAGTACTTC.

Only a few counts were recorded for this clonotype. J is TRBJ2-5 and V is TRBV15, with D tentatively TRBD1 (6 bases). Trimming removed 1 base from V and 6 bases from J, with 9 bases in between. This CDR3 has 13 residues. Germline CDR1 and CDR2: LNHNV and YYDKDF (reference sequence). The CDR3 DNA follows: TGTGCCACCAGCAGAGGGGACACGAAGACCCAGTACTTC. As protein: CATSRGDTKTQYF. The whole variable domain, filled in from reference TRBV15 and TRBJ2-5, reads DAMVIQNPRYQVTQFGKPVTLSCSQTLNHNVMYWYQQKSSQAPKLLFHYYDKDFNNEADTPDNFQSRRPNTSFCFLDIRSPGLGDTAMYLCATSRGDTKTQYFGPGTRLLVL.

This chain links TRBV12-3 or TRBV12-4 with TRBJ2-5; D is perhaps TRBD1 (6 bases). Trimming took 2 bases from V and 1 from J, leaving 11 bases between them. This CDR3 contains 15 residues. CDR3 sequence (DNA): TGTGCCAGCAGTTTAAGACTGACAGGCCAAGAGACCCAGTACTTC. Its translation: CASSLRLTGQETQYF.

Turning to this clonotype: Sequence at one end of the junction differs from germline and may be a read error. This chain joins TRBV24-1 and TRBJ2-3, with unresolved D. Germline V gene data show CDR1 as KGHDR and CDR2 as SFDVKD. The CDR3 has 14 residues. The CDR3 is CATSVDGRTDMQYF. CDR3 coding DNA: TGTGCCACCAGTGTGGACGGACGCACAGATATGCAGTATTTT.

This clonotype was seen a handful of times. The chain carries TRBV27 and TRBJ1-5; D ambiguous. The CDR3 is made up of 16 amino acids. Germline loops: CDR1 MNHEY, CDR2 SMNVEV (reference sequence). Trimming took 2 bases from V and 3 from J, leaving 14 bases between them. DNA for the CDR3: TGTGCCAGCAGTTTAGTTGGAAGCGGGGACAATCAGCCCCAGCATTTT. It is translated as CASSLVGSGDNQPQHF.

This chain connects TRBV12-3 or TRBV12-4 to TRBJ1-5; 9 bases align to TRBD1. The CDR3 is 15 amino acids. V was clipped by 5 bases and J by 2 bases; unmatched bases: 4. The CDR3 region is CASSRTGAGNQPQHF. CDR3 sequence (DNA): TGTGCCAGCAGTCGGACAGGGGCGGGCAATCAGCCCCAGCATTTT.

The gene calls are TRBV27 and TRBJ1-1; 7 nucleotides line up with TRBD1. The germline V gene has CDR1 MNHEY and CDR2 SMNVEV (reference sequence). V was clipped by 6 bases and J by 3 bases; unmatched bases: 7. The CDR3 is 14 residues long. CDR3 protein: CASSIGTAYTEAFF. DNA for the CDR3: TGTGCCAGCAGCATAGGGACAGCCTACACTGAAGCTTTCTTT.

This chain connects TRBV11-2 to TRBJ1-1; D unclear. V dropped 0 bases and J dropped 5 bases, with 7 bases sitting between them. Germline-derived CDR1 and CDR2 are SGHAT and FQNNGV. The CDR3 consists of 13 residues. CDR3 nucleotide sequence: TGTGCCAGCAGCTTAGATACGTTAACTGAAGCTTTCTTT. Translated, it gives CASSLDTLTEAFF.

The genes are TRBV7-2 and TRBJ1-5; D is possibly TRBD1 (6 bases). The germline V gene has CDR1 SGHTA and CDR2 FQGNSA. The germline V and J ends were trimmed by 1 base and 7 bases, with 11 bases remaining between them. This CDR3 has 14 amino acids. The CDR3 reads CASSLGRGGQPQHF. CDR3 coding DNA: TGTGCCAGCAGCTTAGGCAGGGGCGGACAGCCCCAGCATTTT. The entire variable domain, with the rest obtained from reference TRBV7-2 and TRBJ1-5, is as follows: GAGVSQSPSNKVTEKGKDVELRCDPISGHTALYWYRQSLGQGLEFLIYFQGNSAPDKSGLPSDRFSAERTGGSVSTLTIQRTQQEDSAVYLCASSLGRGGQPQHFGDGTRLSIL.

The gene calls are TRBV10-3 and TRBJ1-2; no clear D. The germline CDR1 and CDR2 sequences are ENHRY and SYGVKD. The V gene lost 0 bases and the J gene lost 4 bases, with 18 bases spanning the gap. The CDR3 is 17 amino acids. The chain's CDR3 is CAISESTLWAARYGYTF. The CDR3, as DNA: TGTGCCATCAGTGAGTCGACTCTTTGGGCCGCCCGCTATGGCTACACCTTC.

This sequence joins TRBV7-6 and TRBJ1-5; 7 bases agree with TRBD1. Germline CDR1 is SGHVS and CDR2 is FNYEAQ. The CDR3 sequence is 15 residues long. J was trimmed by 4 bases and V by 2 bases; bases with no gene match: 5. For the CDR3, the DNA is TGTGCCAGCAGCTTAACTCAGGGGGGGAATCAGCCCCAGCATTTT. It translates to CASSLTQGGNQPQHF.

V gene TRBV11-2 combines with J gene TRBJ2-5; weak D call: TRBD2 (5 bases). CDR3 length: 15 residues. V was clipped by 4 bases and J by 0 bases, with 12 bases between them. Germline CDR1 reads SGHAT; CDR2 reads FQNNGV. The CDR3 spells CASSSGVRDQETQYF. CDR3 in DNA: TGTGCCAGCAGCTCCGGGGTGAGGGACCAAGAGACCCAGTACTTC.

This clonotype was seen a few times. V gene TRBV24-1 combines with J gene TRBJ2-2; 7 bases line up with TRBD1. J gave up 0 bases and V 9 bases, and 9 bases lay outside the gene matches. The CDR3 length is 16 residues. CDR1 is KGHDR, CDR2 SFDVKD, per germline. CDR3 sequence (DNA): TGTGCCACCGGGACAGATTATTACGCGAACACCGGGGAGCTGTTTTTT. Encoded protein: CATGTDYYANTGELFF.

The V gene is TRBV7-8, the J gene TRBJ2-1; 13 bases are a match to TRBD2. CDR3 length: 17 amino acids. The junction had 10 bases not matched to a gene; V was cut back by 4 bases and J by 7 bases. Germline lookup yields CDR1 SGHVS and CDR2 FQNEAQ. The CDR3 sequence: CASSSWTSGSYWNEQFF. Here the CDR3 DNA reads TGTGCCAGCAGCTCATGGACTAGCGGGAGCTATTGGAATGAGCAGTTCTTC.

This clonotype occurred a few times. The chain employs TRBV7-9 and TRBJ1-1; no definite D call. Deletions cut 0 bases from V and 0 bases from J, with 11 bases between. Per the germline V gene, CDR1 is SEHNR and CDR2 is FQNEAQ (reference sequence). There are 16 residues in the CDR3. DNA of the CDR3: TGTGCCAGCAGCTTAGCCAAGGGCAACCTGAACACTGAAGCTTTCTTT. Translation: CASSLAKGNLNTEAFF.